The rows below give T cell receptor beta chains drawn from one sample of a study of T cells in Graves' hyperthyroidism and ophthalmopathy. In TCRdb, the multiplex PCR reads were re-called with MiXCR into one record per CDR3 protein. The sample lists 490,000 or so distinct CDR3 sequences, around 43% occurring once. Sequencing was performed on peripheral blood or thyroid tissue (not recorded which). These receptor sequences come from an adult woman with Graves' disease, either hyperthyroidism or ophthalmopathy (not recorded which). The CDR3 runs from the conserved cysteine through the conserved F or W. Fields, in order: clone size, V gene, J gene, D gene, CDR3 length, CDR3 DNA, CDR3 protein. A D gene is named only where the DNA matches it firmly. Expanded clones get a size class; other rows say once, few or many, or leave the size out.

clone size: few; V gene: TRBV10-3; J gene: TRBJ2-7; D gene: .; CDR3 length: 14; CDR3 DNA: TGTGCCATCAGTGGGAGGGGGATCTTCTACGAGCAGTACTTC; CDR3 protein: CAISGRGIFYEQYF
clone size: .; V gene: TRBV15; J gene: TRBJ1-6; D gene: .; CDR3 length: 15; CDR3 DNA: TGTGCCACCAGCAGAGATTTACAGGGTAATTCACCCCTCCACTTT; CDR3 protein: CATSRDLQGNSPLHF
clone size: many; V gene: TRBV5-1; J gene: TRBJ1-6; D gene: TRBD1; CDR3 length: 17; CDR3 DNA: TGCGCCAGCAGCTTGGCAGGGGGTAGGAACAATAATTCACCCCTCCACTTT; CDR3 protein: CASSLAGGRNNNSPLHF
clone size: .; V gene: TRBV12-3/TRBV12-4; J gene: TRBJ1-6; D gene: .; CDR3 length: 13; CDR3 DNA: TGTGCCAGCCGAGACAGCATTAATTCACCCCTCCACTTT; CDR3 protein: CASRDSINSPLHF
clone size: many; V gene: TRBV10-3; J gene: TRBJ2-5; D gene: .; CDR3 length: 16; CDR3 DNA: TGTGCCATCAGTGATACCCATAAAAAAAGGAAAGAGACCCAGTACTTC; CDR3 protein: CAISDTHKKRKETQYF
clone size: .; V gene: TRBV10-3; J gene: TRBJ2-5; D gene: TRBD2; CDR3 length: 17; CDR3 DNA: TGTGCCATCAGAGGACTAGCGGGAGGATCCGGCAGGGAGACCCAGTACTTC; CDR3 protein: CAIRGLAGGSGRETQYF
clone size: few; V gene: TRBV20-1; J gene: TRBJ1-2; D gene: TRBD1; CDR3 length: 11; CDR3 DNA: TGCAGTGGGTGGGACAGGGGTGGCTACACCTTC; CDR3 protein: CSGWDRGGYTF
clone size: .; V gene: TRBV7-9; J gene: TRBJ2-7; D gene: TRBD1; CDR3 length: 16; CDR3 DNA: TGTGCCAGCAGGTCAAAACCGGGACAGGGGCTCTACGAGCAGTACTTC; CDR3 protein: CASRSKPGQGLYEQYF
clone size: .; V gene: TRBV7-9; J gene: TRBJ2-7; D gene: .; CDR3 length: 14; CDR3 DNA: TGTGCCAGCAGCTCCCGCGGGTTTACGGACGAGCAGTACTTC; CDR3 protein: CASSSRGFTDEQYF
clone size: many; V gene: TRBV7-8; J gene: TRBJ2-5; D gene: TRBD2; CDR3 length: 16; CDR3 DNA: TGTGCCAGCAGCCCTCGGTTTCTCGCGAGCGGGAGGACCCAGTACTTC; CDR3 protein: CASSPRFLASGRTQYF
clone size: few; V gene: TRBV6-2/TRBV6-3; J gene: TRBJ2-7; D gene: .; CDR3 length: 13; CDR3 DNA: TGTGCCAGCACACTATACTACTCCTACGAGCAGTACTTC; CDR3 protein: CASTLYYSYEQYF
clone size: .; V gene: TRBV19; J gene: TRBJ1-1; D gene: .; CDR3 length: 14; CDR3 DNA: TGTGCCAGTAGTATGGGAATCTTGAACACTGAAGCTTTCTTT; CDR3 protein: CASSMGILNTEAFF
clone size: .; V gene: TRBV29-1; J gene: TRBJ2-2; D gene: TRBD1; CDR3 length: 13; CDR3 DNA: TGCAGCGTTCTACAGGGGCTAGGCGGGGAGCTGTTTTTT; CDR3 protein: CSVLQGLGGELFF
clone size: many; V gene: TRBV20-1; J gene: TRBJ1-6; D gene: .; CDR3 length: 15; CDR3 DNA: TGCAGTGCTAGACCTGGCGCAGTCGATAATTCACCCCTCCACTTT; CDR3 protein: CSARPGAVDNSPLHF
clone size: .; V gene: TRBV10-3; J gene: TRBJ2-5; D gene: TRBD1; CDR3 length: 14; CDR3 DNA: TGTGCCACCTCCCGAGGGACAGGCCAAGAGGCCCAGTACTTC; CDR3 protein: CATSRGTGQEAQYF
clone size: once; V gene: TRBV5-1; J gene: TRBJ1-2; D gene: .; CDR3 length: 14; CDR3 DNA: TGCGCCAGCAGCTTGGGACACCCTAACTATGGCTACACCTTC; CDR3 protein: CASSLGHPNYGYTF
clone size: few; V gene: TRBV7-9; J gene: TRBJ1-2; D gene: .; CDR3 length: 16; CDR3 DNA: TGTGCCAGCACCCCGCCCACACTGGGCATTAACTATGGCTACACCTTC; CDR3 protein: CASTPPTLGINYGYTF
clone size: .; V gene: TRBV28; J gene: TRBJ1-5; D gene: .; CDR3 length: 15; CDR3 DNA: TGTGCCAGCAGTTTAGTAGGGAGAGGGAATCAGCCCCAGCATTTT; CDR3 protein: CASSLVGRGNQPQHF
clone size: .; V gene: TRBV5-1; J gene: TRBJ1-6; D gene: .; CDR3 length: 14; CDR3 DNA: TGCGCCAGCAGCATGACCGCCGAGGAGGGCCCCCTCCACTTT; CDR3 protein: CASSMTAEEGPLHF
clone size: .; V gene: TRBV15; J gene: TRBJ2-5; D gene: TRBD1; CDR3 length: 22; CDR3 DNA: TGTGCCACCAGTAAAATCCGATACATCCAACAGGGGGCTAGCGGCCTCCAAGAGACCCAGTACTTC; CDR3 protein: CATSKIRYIQQGASGLQETQYF
clone size: few; V gene: TRBV7-6; J gene: TRBJ1-2; D gene: .; CDR3 length: 16; CDR3 DNA: TGTGCCAGCAGCCCAAGGACAGTGTGGGCCCCCTATGGCTACACCTTC; CDR3 protein: CASSPRTVWAPYGYTF
clone size: many; V gene: TRBV7-2; J gene: TRBJ1-1; D gene: .; CDR3 length: 14; CDR3 DNA: TGTGCCAGCAGCCCCCGCGGTGGCGCTTCTGAAGCTTTCTTT; CDR3 protein: CASSPRGGASEAFF
clone size: few; V gene: TRBV25-1; J gene: TRBJ1-4; D gene: TRBD1; CDR3 length: 16; CDR3 DNA: TGTGCCAGCAGTGATTTGTGGGGACAGCGGGGAGAAAAACTGTTTTTT; CDR3 protein: CASSDLWGQRGEKLFF
clone size: .; V gene: TRBV20-1; J gene: TRBJ1-6; D gene: TRBD1; CDR3 length: 15; CDR3 DNA: TGCAGTGCTCCCGGGACAGGGGGTTATAATTCACCCCTCCACTTT; CDR3 protein: CSAPGTGGYNSPLHF
clone size: many; V gene: TRBV11-3; J gene: TRBJ2-7; D gene: .; CDR3 length: 15; CDR3 DNA: TGTGCCAGCAGCCCCAGGCATAACGGGATCTACGAGCAGTACTTC; CDR3 protein: CASSPRHNGIYEQYF
clone size: many; V gene: TRBV5-8; J gene: TRBJ2-5; D gene: TRBD2; CDR3 length: 17; CDR3 DNA: TGTGCCAGCAGCCGTAGCGGGATCCGCCCGAACCAAGAGACCCAGTACTTC; CDR3 protein: CASSRSGIRPNQETQYF
clone size: many; V gene: TRBV7-9; J gene: TRBJ2-5; D gene: TRBD1; CDR3 length: 15; CDR3 DNA: TGTGCCAGCAGTACATCACAGGGGTTAGGTGAGACCCAGTACTTC; CDR3 protein: CASSTSQGLGETQYF
clone size: few; V gene: TRBV6-1; J gene: TRBJ1-3; D gene: .; CDR3 length: 14; CDR3 DNA: TGTGCCAGCAGCAGCAGCTTGCTGGCAAACACCATATATTTT; CDR3 protein: CASSSSLLANTIYF
clone size: .; V gene: TRBV12-3/TRBV12-4; J gene: TRBJ2-2; D gene: .; CDR3 length: 15; CDR3 DNA: TGTGCCAGCAGTTCCAAAAAGACAGGCACCGGGGAGCTGTTTTTT; CDR3 protein: CASSSKKTGTGELFF
clone size: .; V gene: TRBV28; J gene: TRBJ2-2; D gene: .; CDR3 length: 15; CDR3 DNA: TGTGCCAGCACCCCAGCACAGGGTGGTACCGGGGAGCTGTTTTTT; CDR3 protein: CASTPAQGGTGELFF
clone size: .; V gene: TRBV19; J gene: TRBJ1-6; D gene: .; CDR3 length: 16; CDR3 DNA: TGTGCCAGTACCTACGGGGGGAGCTCCTATAATTCACCCCTCCACTTT; CDR3 protein: CASTYGGSSYNSPLHF
clone size: .; V gene: TRBV2; J gene: TRBJ2-7; D gene: .; CDR3 length: 15; CDR3 DNA: TGTGCCAGCAGTGAAGCCCGGCGGCCCCCCGGCGAGCAGTACTTC; CDR3 protein: CASSEARRPPGEQYF
clone size: .; V gene: TRBV10-3; J gene: TRBJ2-5; D gene: .; CDR3 length: 13; CDR3 DNA: TGTGCCACCAGTGATTTGACAGAGGAGACCCAGTACTTC; CDR3 protein: CATSDLTEETQYF
clone size: .; V gene: TRBV28; J gene: TRBJ1-1; D gene: TRBD1; CDR3 length: 14; CDR3 DNA: TGTGCCAGCAGTTTGACAGGGTGGGGCACTGAAGCTCTCTTT; CDR3 protein: CASSLTGWGTEALF
clone size: few; V gene: TRBV28; J gene: TRBJ2-7; D gene: .; CDR3 length: 15; CDR3 DNA: TGTGCCAGCAGCCCTAACCTCGGACAGTCTTACGAGCAGTACTTC; CDR3 protein: CASSPNLGQSYEQYF
clone size: .; V gene: TRBV10-3; J gene: TRBJ1-3; D gene: TRBD1; CDR3 length: 15; CDR3 DNA: TGTGCCATCAGTGGGGTGGACAGGGGAGGAAACACCATATATTTT; CDR3 protein: CAISGVDRGGNTIYF
clone size: few; V gene: TRBV12-3/TRBV12-4; J gene: TRBJ2-7; D gene: .; CDR3 length: 11; CDR3 DNA: TGTGCCAGCAGTCAGACTGGCGAGCAGTACTTC; CDR3 protein: CASSQTGEQYF
clone size: .; V gene: TRBV6-2/TRBV6-3; J gene: TRBJ1-1; D gene: .; CDR3 length: 18; CDR3 DNA: TGTGCCAGCAGTACCACCCAACAGTCTTCGGTTACGAACACTGAAGCTTTCTTT; CDR3 protein: CASSTTQQSSVTNTEAFF
clone size: .; V gene: TRBV29-1; J gene: TRBJ1-5; D gene: .; CDR3 length: 14; CDR3 DNA: TGCAGCGTCGAGGGGACCGGGACACATCAGCCCCAGCATTTT; CDR3 protein: CSVEGTGTHQPQHF
clone size: many; V gene: TRBV20-1; J gene: TRBJ1-4; D gene: .; CDR3 length: 13; CDR3 DNA: TGCAGTGCTAGGGTATACATTGGGGAAAAACTGTTTTTT; CDR3 protein: CSARVYIGEKLFF
clone size: .; V gene: TRBV20-1; J gene: TRBJ2-5; D gene: .; CDR3 length: 14; CDR3 DNA: TGCAGTGCTAGAGAGGGAGGGGGCAGTGAGACCCAGTACTTC; CDR3 protein: CSAREGGGSETQYF
clone size: .; V gene: TRBV2; J gene: TRBJ1-1; D gene: .; CDR3 length: 14; CDR3 DNA: TGTGCCAGCCCCCCGGGACGGATGAACACTGAAGCTTTCTTT; CDR3 protein: CASPPGRMNTEAFF
clone size: many; V gene: TRBV10-3; J gene: TRBJ2-7; D gene: .; CDR3 length: 13; CDR3 DNA: TGTGCCATCAGTGGGGGGGATTTCTACGAGCAGTACTTC; CDR3 protein: CAISGGDFYEQYF
clone size: few; V gene: TRBV20-1; J gene: TRBJ2-3; D gene: .; CDR3 length: 14; CDR3 DNA: TGCATGATGAAAGCGGACCTTAGCACAGATACGCAGTATTTT; CDR3 protein: CMMKADLSTDTQYF
clone size: .; V gene: TRBV7-3; J gene: TRBJ2-5; D gene: .; CDR3 length: 13; CDR3 DNA: TGTGCCAGCAGTTTACCGGTACAAGAGACCCAGTACTTC; CDR3 protein: CASSLPVQETQYF
clone size: .; V gene: TRBV7-9; J gene: TRBJ2-7; D gene: .; CDR3 length: 10; CDR3 DNA: TGTGCCAGCAGCCCCTACGGACAGTACTTC; CDR3 protein: CASSPYGQYF
clone size: .; V gene: TRBV29-1; J gene: TRBJ1-1; D gene: .; CDR3 length: 13; CDR3 DNA: TGCAGCGTTGACCGGAGGGGAAGCACTGAAGCTTTCTTT; CDR3 protein: CSVDRRGSTEAFF
clone size: .; V gene: TRBV20-1; J gene: TRBJ1-4; D gene: .; CDR3 length: 12; CDR3 DNA: TGCAGTGCTTTGGGGTTTGGAGAAAAACTGTTTTTT; CDR3 protein: CSALGFGEKLFF
clone size: many; V gene: TRBV6-6; J gene: TRBJ2-7; D gene: .; CDR3 length: 11; CDR3 DNA: TGTGCCAGCACTGGAGGTTACGAGCAGTACTTC; CDR3 protein: CASTGGYEQYF
clone size: .; V gene: TRBV20-1; J gene: TRBJ2-1; D gene: TRBD2; CDR3 length: 13; CDR3 DNA: TGCAGTGCCACCGGCGGGAGAGTTTCGGAGCAGTTCTTC; CDR3 protein: CSATGGRVSEQFF
clone size: .; V gene: TRBV6-2/TRBV6-3; J gene: TRBJ2-5; D gene: .; CDR3 length: 14; CDR3 DNA: TGTGCCAGCAACCTCTTAAGGAGGGGGGAGACCCAGTACTTC; CDR3 protein: CASNLLRRGETQYF